This T cell receptor beta chain was observed in a study of low-dose radiotherapy and immunotherapy resistance in tumors. On the study more broadly: Every 2 weeks, cohort 1 got 0.5 Gy, reaching 6.5 Gy to the planning target volume.

Time point reported: before trial treatment. Donors were treated with nivolumab, ipilimumab, aspirin, and low-dose cyclophosphamide and radiotherapy. The germline V gene encodes CDR1 LGHDT and CDR2 YNNKEL (reference sequence). CDR3 length equals 15 residues. Trimming removed 4 bases at V and 7 bases at J, with 14 bases between. cDNA synthesis used a TRAV/TRBV-specific primer set for both chains. Both a constant-region primer and a V-primer adapter served to amplify TCRs across 15 to 25 PCR cycles. TCRdb called the reads again in MiXCR, with one record for every CDR3 protein. This table holds 54,000 or so distinct CDR3 sequences, 20% to 25% found once. The sample holds many counts of this clonotype.

This receptor was identified in a male donor with prostate cancer. The source material was PBMCs, sampled before treatment. The chain joins TRBV3-1 to TRBJ1-6, with a possible D match to TRBD1 (6 bases). The CDR3 nucleotides read TGTGCCAGCAGCCGGCGCAGGGGATCGAATTCACCCCTCCACTTT. Protein product: CASSRRRGSNSPLHF.